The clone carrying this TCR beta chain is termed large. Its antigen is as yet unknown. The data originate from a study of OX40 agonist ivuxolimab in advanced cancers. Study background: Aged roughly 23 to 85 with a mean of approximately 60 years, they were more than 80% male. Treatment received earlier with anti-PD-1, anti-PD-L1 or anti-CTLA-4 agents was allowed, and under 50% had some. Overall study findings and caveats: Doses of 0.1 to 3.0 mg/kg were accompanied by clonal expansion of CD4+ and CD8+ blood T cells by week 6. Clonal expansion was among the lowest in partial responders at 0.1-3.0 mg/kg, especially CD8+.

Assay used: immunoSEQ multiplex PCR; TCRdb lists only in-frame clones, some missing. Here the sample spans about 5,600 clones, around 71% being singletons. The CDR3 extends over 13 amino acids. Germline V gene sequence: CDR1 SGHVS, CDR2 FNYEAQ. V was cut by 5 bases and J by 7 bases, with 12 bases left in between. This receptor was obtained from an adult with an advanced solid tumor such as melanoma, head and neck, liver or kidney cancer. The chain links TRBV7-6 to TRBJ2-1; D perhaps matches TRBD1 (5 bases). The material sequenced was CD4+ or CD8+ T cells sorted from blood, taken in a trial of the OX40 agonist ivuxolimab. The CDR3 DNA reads TGTGCCAGCAGCCTTGGGGCTATTAATGAGCAGTTCTTC. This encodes CASSLGAINEQFF.